In its sample, the clone carrying this TCR beta chain was seen a few times. Time point indicated: patch test 2, 6 weeks after DPC sensitization. Treatment in this sample: therapeutic diphenylcyclopropenone sensitization with weekly scalp DPC. The data are from a study of human T cells and chemical hapten exposure. The V gene's germline CDR1 is GTSNPN and CDR2 SVGIG (reference sequence). The length of the CDR3 is 14 residues. Trimming at V came to 5 bases and at J to 6 bases, leaving 9 bases not matched to a gene. TCRdb reprocessed the RACE reads via MiXCR and lists one record per CDR3 protein. The profile covers 35,000 to 45,000 distinct CDR3 sequences, with around 10% appearing a single time and approximately 15% taken by the ten largest.

The J gene is TRBJ1-4, the V gene TRBV30, with 7 nucleotides matching TRBD1. This specimen consisted of whole blood, obtained in connection with sensitization to the hapten diphenylcyclopropenone (DPC). The sequence was collected from a woman between 35 and 50 years old with alopecia areata. Some clones in this sample may be carry-over from other donors' samples. The CDR3 bases are TGTGCCTGGGGGCGAGGGGGCGGTGATGAAAAACTGTTTTTT. The encoded protein is CAWGRGGGDEKLFF.